One sample yielded the 3 T cell receptor beta chains listed below, sequenced in a study of T cell repertoires in cytomegalovirus infection. These receptors have no known antigen. TCRdb itself ran the reads through MiXCR, one entry per CDR3 protein. The top ten hold under 15% of the sample, which has some 800,000 distinct CDR3 sequences, about 31% seen once. The sample here was cultured CD8+ T cells from PBMCs, taken from culture after CMV antigen stimulation. Receptor source: a human donor in good health (CMV status not recorded). Some clones in this sample may be carry-over from other donors' samples.

This clonotype was counted at least ten times. Here the CDR3 reads CASSPGYTGELFF. CDR3 sequence (DNA): TGTGCCAGCAGCCCAGGGTACACCGGGGAGCTGTTTTTT. The chain is built from TRBV7-6 and TRBJ2-2, with TRBD1 as a possible D gene (5 bases). With 5 bases removed from V and 3 bases from J, the gap between germline ends came to 7 bases. Germline CDR1 SGHVS, CDR2 FNYEAQ. This CDR3 comprises 13 residues.

The sample holds a few counts of this clonotype. The rearrangement uses TRBV6-1 and TRBJ1-5, with 7 bases matching TRBD1. V was clipped by 4 bases and J by 0 bases; unmatched bases: 6. This CDR3 has 16 amino acids. Germline loops: CDR1 MNHNS, CDR2 SASEGT. Here the CDR3 reads CASSAWTGTSNQPQHF. CDR3 nucleotide sequence: TGTGCCAGCAGTGCCTGGACAGGAACTAGCAATCAGCCCCAGCATTTT.

The chain couples TRBV20-1 to TRBJ2-5; D unclear. Germline V lookup: CDR1 DFQATT, CDR2 SNEGSKA (reference sequence). This CDR3 has 12 amino acids. Trimming pared 2 bases from V and 5 bases from J, leaving 9 bases between. CDR3 in DNA: TGCAGTGCTAGATCTTCTCGGGAGACCCAGTACTTC. Translated: CSARSSRETQYF.